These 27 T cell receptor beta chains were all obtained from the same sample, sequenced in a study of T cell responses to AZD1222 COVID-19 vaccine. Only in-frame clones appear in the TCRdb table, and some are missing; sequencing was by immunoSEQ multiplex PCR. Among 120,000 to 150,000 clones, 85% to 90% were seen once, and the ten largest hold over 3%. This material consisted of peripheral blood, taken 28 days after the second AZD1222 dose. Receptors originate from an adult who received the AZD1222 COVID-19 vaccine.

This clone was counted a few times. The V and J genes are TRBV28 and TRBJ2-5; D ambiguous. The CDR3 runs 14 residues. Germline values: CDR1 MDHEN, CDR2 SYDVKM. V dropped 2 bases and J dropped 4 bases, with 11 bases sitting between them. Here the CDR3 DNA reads TGTGCCAGCAGTTTAGTGACGACTGGAGAGACCCAGTACTTC. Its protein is CASSLVTTGETQYF.

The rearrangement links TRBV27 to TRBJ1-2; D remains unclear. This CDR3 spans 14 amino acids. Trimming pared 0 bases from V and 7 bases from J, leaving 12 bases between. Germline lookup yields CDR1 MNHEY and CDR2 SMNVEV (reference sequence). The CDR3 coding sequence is TGTGCCAGCAGTTTATCGGCGACAAATCCTGGCTACACCTTC. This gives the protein CASSLSATNPGYTF.

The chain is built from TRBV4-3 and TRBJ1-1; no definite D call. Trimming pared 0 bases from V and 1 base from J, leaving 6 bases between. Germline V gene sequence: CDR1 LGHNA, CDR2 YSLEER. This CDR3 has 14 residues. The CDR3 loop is CASSQEGGNTEAFF. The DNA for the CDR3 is TGCGCCAGCAGCCAAGAGGGAGGGAACACTGAAGCTTTCTTT.

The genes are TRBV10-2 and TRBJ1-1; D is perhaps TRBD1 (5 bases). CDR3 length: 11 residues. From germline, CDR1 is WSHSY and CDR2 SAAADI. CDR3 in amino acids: CGAGQNTEAFF. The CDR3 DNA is TGCGGGGCTGGACAGAACACTGAAGCTTTCTTT.

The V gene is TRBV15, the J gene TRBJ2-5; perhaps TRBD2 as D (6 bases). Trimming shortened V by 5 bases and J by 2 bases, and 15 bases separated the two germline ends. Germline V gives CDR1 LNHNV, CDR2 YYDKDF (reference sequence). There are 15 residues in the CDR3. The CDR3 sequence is CATSAPGDLQETQYF. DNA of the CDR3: TGTGCCACCAGCGCCCCGGGAGACCTGCAAGAGACCCAGTACTTC.

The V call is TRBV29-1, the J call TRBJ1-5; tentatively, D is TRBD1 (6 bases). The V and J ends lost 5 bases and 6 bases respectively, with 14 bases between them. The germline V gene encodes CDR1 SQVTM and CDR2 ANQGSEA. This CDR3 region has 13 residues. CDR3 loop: CSVNIGGSQPQHF. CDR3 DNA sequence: TGCAGCGTTAACATAGGGGGTTCTCAGCCCCAGCATTTT. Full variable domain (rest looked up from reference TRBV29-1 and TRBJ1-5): SAVISQKPSRDICQRGTSLTIQCQVDSQVTMMFWYRQQPGQSLTLIATANQGSEATYESGFVIDKFPISRPNLTFSTLTVSNMSPEDSSIYLCSVNIGGSQPQHFGDGTRLSIL.

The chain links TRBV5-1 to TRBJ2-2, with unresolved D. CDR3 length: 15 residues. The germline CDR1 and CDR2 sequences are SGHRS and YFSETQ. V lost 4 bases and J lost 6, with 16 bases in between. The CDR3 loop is CASSPAPVKSGELFF. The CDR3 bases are TGCGCCAGCAGCCCGGCCCCCGTGAAGTCCGGGGAGCTGTTTTTT.

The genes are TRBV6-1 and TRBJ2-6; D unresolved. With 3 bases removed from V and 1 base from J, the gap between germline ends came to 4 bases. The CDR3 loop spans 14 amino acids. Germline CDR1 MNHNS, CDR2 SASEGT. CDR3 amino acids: CASSEASGANVLTF. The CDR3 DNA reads TGTGCCAGCAGTGAGGCTTCTGGGGCCAACGTCCTGACTTTC.

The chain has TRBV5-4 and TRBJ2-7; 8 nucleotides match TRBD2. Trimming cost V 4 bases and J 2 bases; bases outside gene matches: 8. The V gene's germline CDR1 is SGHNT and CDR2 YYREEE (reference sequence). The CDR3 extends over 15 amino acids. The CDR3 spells CASSRGGTQTYEQYF. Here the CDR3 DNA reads TGTGCCAGCAGCCGGGGGGGGACACAAACCTACGAGCAGTACTTC.

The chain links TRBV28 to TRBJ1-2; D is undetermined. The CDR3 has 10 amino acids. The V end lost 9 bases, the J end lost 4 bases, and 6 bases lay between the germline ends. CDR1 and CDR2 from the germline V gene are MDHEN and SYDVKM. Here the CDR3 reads CASWLYGYTF. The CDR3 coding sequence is TGTGCCAGTTGGCTCTATGGCTACACCTTC.

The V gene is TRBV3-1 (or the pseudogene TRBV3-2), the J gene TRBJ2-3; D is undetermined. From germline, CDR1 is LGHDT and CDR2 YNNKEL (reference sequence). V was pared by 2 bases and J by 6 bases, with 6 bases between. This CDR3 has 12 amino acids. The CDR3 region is CASSQSYDTQYF. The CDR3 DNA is TGTGCCAGCAGCCAATCCTATGATACGCAGTATTTT.

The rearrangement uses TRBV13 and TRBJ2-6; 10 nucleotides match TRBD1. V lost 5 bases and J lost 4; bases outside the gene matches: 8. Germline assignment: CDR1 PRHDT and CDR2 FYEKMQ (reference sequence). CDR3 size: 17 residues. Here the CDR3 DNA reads TGTGCCAGCAGCCCCGGGACAGGGGTAGAGGGGGCCAACGTCCTGACTTTC. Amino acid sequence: CASSPGTGVEGANVLTF. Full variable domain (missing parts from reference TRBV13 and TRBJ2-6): AAGVIQSPRHLIKEKRETATLKCYPIPRHDTVYWYQQGPGQDPQFLISFYEKMQSDKGSIPDRFSAQQFSDYHSELNMSSLELGDSALYFCASSPGTGVEGANVLTFGAGSRLTVL.

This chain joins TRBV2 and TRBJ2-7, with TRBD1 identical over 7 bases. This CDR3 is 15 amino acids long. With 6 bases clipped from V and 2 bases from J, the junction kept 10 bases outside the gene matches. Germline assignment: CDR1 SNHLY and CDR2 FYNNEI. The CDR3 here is CASSPTGIQAYEQYF. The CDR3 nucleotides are TGTGCCAGCAGCCCGACAGGGATCCAAGCCTACGAGCAGTACTTC.

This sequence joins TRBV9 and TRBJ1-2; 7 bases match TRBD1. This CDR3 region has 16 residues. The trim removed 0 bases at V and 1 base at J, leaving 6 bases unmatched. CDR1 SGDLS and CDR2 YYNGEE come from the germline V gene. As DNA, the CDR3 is TGTGCCAGCAGCGTAGGGGGGACAGCCGGTAACTATGGCTACACCTTC. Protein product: CASSVGGTAGNYGYTF.

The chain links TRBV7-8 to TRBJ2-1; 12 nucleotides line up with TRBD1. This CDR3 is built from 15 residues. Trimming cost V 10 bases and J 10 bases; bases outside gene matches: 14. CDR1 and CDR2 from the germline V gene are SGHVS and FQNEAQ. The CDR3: CATTAGTGGSGEQFF. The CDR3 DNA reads TGTGCCACCACTGCCGGGACAGGGGGCTCAGGCGAGCAGTTCTTC.

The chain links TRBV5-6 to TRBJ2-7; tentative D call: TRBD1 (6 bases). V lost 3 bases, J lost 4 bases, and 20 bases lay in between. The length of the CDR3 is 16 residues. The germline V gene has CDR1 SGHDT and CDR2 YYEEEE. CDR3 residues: CASSSSGTRVGYEQYF. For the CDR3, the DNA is TGTGCCAGCAGCTCCTCCGGGACAAGGGTTGGATACGAGCAGTACTTC.

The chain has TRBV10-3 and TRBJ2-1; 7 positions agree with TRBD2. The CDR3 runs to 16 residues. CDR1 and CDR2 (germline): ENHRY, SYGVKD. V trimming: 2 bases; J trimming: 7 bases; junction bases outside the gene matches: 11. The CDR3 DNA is TGTGCCATCAGTGAGAGGTCTAGCGGTGGAGTGAATGAGCAGTTCTTC. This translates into CAISERSSGGVNEQFF.

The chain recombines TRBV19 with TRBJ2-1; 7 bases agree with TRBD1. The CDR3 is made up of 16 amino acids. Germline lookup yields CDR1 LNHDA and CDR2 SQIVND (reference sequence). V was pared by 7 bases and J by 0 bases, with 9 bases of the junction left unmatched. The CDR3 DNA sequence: TGTGCCAGTACCATCGGACAGGCCTCCTCCTACAATGAGCAGTTCTTC. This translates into CASTIGQASSYNEQFF.

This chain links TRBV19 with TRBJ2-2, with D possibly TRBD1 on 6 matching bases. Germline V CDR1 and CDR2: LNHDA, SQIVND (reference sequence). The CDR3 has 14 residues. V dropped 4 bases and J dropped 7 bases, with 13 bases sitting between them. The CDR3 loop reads CASSTTGSGGELFF. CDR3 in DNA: TGTGCCAGTAGTACAACAGGGAGTGGCGGGGAGCTGTTTTTT.

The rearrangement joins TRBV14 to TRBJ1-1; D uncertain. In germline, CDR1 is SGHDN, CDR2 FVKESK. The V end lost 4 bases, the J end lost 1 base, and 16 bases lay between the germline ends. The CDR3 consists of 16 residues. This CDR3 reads CASSPKAGPQNTEAFF. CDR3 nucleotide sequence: TGTGCCAGCAGCCCGAAAGCAGGACCCCAGAACACTGAAGCTTTCTTT.

CDR3 in DNA: TGCGCCAGCAGTCATGGGGCCCCTGGGAACACTGAAGCTTTCTTT. This translates into CASSHGAPGNTEAFF. The chain has TRBV23-1 and TRBJ1-1, with D possibly matching TRBD1 (5 bases). TRBV23-1 is assigned to the ORF class and has an uncertain function. Trimming pared 3 bases from V and 1 base from J, leaving 12 bases between. The CDR3 extends over 15 amino acids.

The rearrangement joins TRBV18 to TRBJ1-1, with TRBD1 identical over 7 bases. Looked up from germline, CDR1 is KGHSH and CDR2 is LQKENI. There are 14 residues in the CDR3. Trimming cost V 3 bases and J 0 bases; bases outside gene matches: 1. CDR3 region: CASSPGQMNTEAFF. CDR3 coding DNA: TGTGCCAGCTCACCGGGACAGATGAACACTGAAGCTTTCTTT. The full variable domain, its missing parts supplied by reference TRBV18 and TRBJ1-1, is NAGVMQNPRHLVRRRGQEARLRCSPMKGHSHVYWYRQLPEEGLKFMVYLQKENIIDESGMPKERFSAEFPKEGPSILRIQQVVRGDSAAYFCASSPGQMNTEAFFGQGTRLTVV.

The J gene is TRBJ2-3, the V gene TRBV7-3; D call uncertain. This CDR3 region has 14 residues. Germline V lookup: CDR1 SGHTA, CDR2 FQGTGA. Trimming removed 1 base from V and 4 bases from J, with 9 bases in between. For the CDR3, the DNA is TGTGCCAGCAGCTTAAACCTGCCCCCAGATACGCAGTATTTT. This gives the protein CASSLNLPPDTQYF.

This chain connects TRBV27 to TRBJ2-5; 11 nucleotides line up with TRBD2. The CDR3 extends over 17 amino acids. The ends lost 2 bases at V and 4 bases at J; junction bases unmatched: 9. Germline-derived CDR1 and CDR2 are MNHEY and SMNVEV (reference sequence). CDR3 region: CASSLVAGGRYGETQYF. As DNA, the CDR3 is TGTGCCAGCAGTTTAGTAGCGGGGGGGCGGTACGGAGAGACCCAGTACTTC.

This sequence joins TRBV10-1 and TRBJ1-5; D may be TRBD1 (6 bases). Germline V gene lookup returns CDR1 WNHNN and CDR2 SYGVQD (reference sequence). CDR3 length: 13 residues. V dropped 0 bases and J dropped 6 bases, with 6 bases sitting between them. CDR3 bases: TGCGCCAGCAGTGAGTCAGGGGGTCAGCCCCAGCATTTT. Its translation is CASSESGGQPQHF.

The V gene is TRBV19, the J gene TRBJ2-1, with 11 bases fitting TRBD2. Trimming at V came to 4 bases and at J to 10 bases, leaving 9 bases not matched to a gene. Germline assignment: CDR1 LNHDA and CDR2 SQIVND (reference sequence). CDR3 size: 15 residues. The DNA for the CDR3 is TGTGCCAGTAGTAGAGAATGGGGGACTAGCGGCGAGCAGTTCTTC. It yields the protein CASSREWGTSGEQFF.

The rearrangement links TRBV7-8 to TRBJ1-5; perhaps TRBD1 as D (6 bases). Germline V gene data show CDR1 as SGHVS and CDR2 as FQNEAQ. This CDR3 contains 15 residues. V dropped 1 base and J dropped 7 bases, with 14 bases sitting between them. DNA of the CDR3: TGTGCCAGCAGCTTAGGGGCAGGGGTAGGGCAGCCCCAGCATTTT. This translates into CASSLGAGVGQPQHF.